A single sample is the source of the 19 T cell receptor beta chains below, sequenced in a study of T cell responses to AZD1222 COVID-19 vaccine. Only in-frame clones appear in the TCRdb table, and some are missing; sequencing was by immunoSEQ multiplex PCR. The table records about 120,000 clones, 87% of them present only once. Sample: peripheral blood, taken 28 days after the second AZD1222 dose. Receptor source: an adult who received the AZD1222 COVID-19 vaccine.

The chain's CDR3 is CASSILGGPQHF. CDR3 nucleotides: TGTGCCAGTAGTATTTTGGGGGGTCCCCAGCATTTT. The chain has TRBV19 and TRBJ1-5, with a weak D call TRBD1 (5 bases). The CDR3 is 12 residues long. The V end was cut by 3 bases, the J end by 10 bases, with 10 bases between. Germline assignment: CDR1 LNHDA and CDR2 SQIVND (reference sequence).

This clone was seen once. The rearrangement joins TRBV19 to TRBJ1-5; the D gene is possibly TRBD1 (5 bases). Trimming removed 7 bases from V and 3 bases from J, with 19 bases in between. The CDR3 sequence is 16 residues long. Germline V gene sequence: CDR1 LNHDA, CDR2 SQIVND (reference sequence). The CDR3 DNA follows: TGTGCCAGTATTGGGATCAGGGAGAGGACCAATCAGCCCCAGCATTTT. As protein: CASIGIRERTNQPQHF.

This clone has more than one count but fewer than ten. The V call is TRBV28, the J call TRBJ1-1, with a tentative D call TRBD1 (6 bases). Trimming left V 1 base short and J 0 bases short, with 18 bases between. Germline lookup yields CDR1 MDHEN and CDR2 SYDVKM. The CDR3 has 18 amino acids. CDR3 sequence: CASSLSRVSGQLNTEAFF. CDR3 bases: TGTGCCAGCAGTTTATCCCGAGTCTCGGGACAACTGAACACTGAAGCTTTCTTT.

In this sample, this clone turned up once. The V and J genes are TRBV19 and TRBJ2-5; tentatively, D is TRBD1 or TRBD2 (5 bases each). The germline V gene has CDR1 LNHDA and CDR2 SQIVND (reference sequence). The ends were cut back, 3 bases at V and 1 base at J, with 12 bases in the middle. This CDR3 is 15 amino acids long. CDR3 coding DNA: TGTGCCAGTAGTATGCCCGGGACCGGCCAAGAGACCCAGTACTTC. This translates into CASSMPGTGQETQYF.

CDR3 coding DNA: TGTGCCAGCACCCAGACAGGGACTGTTGGCCAGCCCCAGCATTTT. It translates to CASTQTGTVGQPQHF. The V gene is TRBV28, the J gene TRBJ1-5; TRBD1 matches at 7 bases. Germline V gives CDR1 MDHEN, CDR2 SYDVKM. CDR3 size: 15 residues. Trimming removed 7 bases from V and 7 bases from J; junction bases left unmatched: 13.

The rearrangement links TRBV3-1 (or the pseudogene TRBV3-2) to TRBJ1-1; D may be TRBD1 (6 bases). Germline values: CDR1 LGHDT, CDR2 YNNKEL (reference sequence). V was cut by 6 bases and J by 5 bases, with 22 bases left in between. The CDR3 runs 16 residues. The CDR3 sequence: CASRAVGGILGTEAFF. The CDR3 nucleotides read TGTGCCAGCAGGGCCGTAGGGGGAATTCTTGGAACTGAAGCTTTCTTT.

This chain uses TRBV6-4 with TRBJ1-1; D is uncertain. V was cut by 6 bases and J by 3 bases, with 14 bases left in between. Germline CDR1 reads MRHNA; CDR2 reads SNTAGT. CDR3 length: 14 amino acids. This chain's CDR3 is CASRTDRWDTEAFF. The CDR3 nucleotides read TGTGCCAGCAGAACAGACCGTTGGGACACTGAAGCTTTCTTT.

In DNA, the CDR3 is TGTGCCAGCACCCGCCCTTCGACGAACACCGGGGAGCTGTTTTTT. This sequence encodes CASTRPSTNTGELFF. The genes are TRBV5-5 and TRBJ2-2, with D unclear. Trimming shortened V by 6 bases and J by 0 bases, and 12 bases separated the two germline ends. The CDR3 runs 15 residues. The germline V gene has CDR1 SGHKS and CDR2 YYEKEE (reference sequence). Drawing the rest from reference TRBV5-5 and TRBJ2-2, the complete variable domain is DAGVTQSPTHLIKTRGQQVTLRCSPISGHKSVSWYQQVLGQGPQFIFQYYEKEERGRGNFPDRFSARQFPNYSSELNVNALLLGDSALYLCASTRPSTNTGELFFGEGSRLTVL.

The chain couples TRBV28 to TRBJ1-2, with TRBD1 identical over 9 bases. There are 14 residues in the CDR3. With 7 bases clipped from V and 4 bases from J, the junction kept 7 bases outside the gene matches. From germline, CDR1 is MDHEN and CDR2 SYDVKM. CDR3 sequence: CASNDADRGYGYTF. The CDR3 region has the DNA TGTGCCAGCAATGATGCGGACAGGGGCTATGGCTACACCTTC.

This chain links TRBV10-3 with TRBJ2-3; 8 bases align to TRBD2. Germline V CDR1 and CDR2: ENHRY, SYGVKD. J lost 3 bases, V lost 4 bases, and 6 bases had no gene match. The CDR3 totals 15 residues. CDR3 DNA: TGTGCCATCAGTGGTGAGCGGGGGCATACAGATACGCAGTATTTT. It translates to CAISGERGHTDTQYF.

The genes are TRBV7-2 and TRBJ2-5; the D gene is possibly TRBD2 (5 bases). CDR1 and CDR2 from the germline V gene are SGHTA and FQGNSA. This CDR3 spans 14 amino acids. The V end was cut by 3 bases, the J end by 5 bases, with 13 bases between. The CDR3 spells CASSFGLARETQYF. DNA for the CDR3: TGTGCCAGCAGCTTTGGGCTAGCACGTGAGACCCAGTACTTC.

This clone was counted once. The J gene is TRBJ1-2, the V gene TRBV20-1; D unclear. Between the trimmed V and J ends, which lost 5 bases and 8 bases, there was a span of 12 bases. The CDR3 has 11 amino acids. From germline, CDR1 is DFQATT and CDR2 SNEGSKA (reference sequence). The CDR3 loop reads CSAPRLGGYTF. CDR3 DNA sequence: TGCAGTGCTCCGCGATTGGGCGGCTACACCTTC.

The J gene is TRBJ1-1, the V gene TRBV6-5; 8 bases match TRBD1. The CDR3 is 14 residues long. Germline CDR1 MNHEY, CDR2 SVGAGI. Germline trimming cut 5 bases from V and 4 bases from J; bases unmatched to any gene: 6. The CDR3 nucleotides are TGTGCCAGCAGTAACGGACAGGGTAGCACTGAAGCTTTCTTT. This sequence encodes CASSNGQGSTEAFF.

The V call is TRBV19, the J call TRBJ1-1; possibly TRBD1 for D (5 bases). The V and J ends lost 6 bases and 4 bases respectively, with 12 bases between them. Germline-derived CDR1 and CDR2 are LNHDA and SQIVND (reference sequence). CDR3 length: 13 amino acids. The CDR3 is CASSRGSGTEAFF. The CDR3 bases are TGTGCCAGTAGCCGGGGGTCGGGCACTGAAGCTTTCTTT. Looking up the rest from reference TRBV19 and TRBJ1-1 gives the full variable domain: DGGITQSPKYLFRKEGQNVTLSCEQNLNHDAMYWYRQDPGQGLRLIYYSQIVNDFQKGDIAEGYSVSREKKESFPLTVTSAQKNPTAFYLCASSRGSGTEAFFGQGTRLTVV.

This chain connects TRBV13 to TRBJ2-5; the D is unclear. CDR1 and CDR2 from the germline V gene are PRHDT and FYEKMQ (reference sequence). The CDR3 contains 15 residues. V lost 2 bases and J lost 5, with 15 bases in between. The CDR3: CASSLSGYPPETQYF. In nucleotides, the CDR3 is TGTGCCAGCAGCTTATCGGGTTATCCCCCCGAGACCCAGTACTTC. Using reference TRBV13 and TRBJ2-5 for the parts outside the CDR3, the full variable domain is AAGVIQSPRHLIKEKRETATLKCYPIPRHDTVYWYQQGPGQDPQFLISFYEKMQSDKGSIPDRFSAQQFSDYHSELNMSSLELGDSALYFCASSLSGYPPETQYFGPGTRLLVL.

This clone was detected once. The chain employs TRBV2 and TRBJ1-2, with D unresolved. The CDR3 has 14 amino acids. From germline, CDR1 is SNHLY and CDR2 FYNNEI. V was clipped by 6 bases and J by 3 bases, with 14 bases between them. The CDR3 bases are TGTGCCAGCAGCGCCGCCGGGGAGCACTATGGCTACACCTTC. Amino acid sequence: CASSAAGEHYGYTF.

V and J are TRBV18 and TRBJ2-6, with D uncertain. CDR1 and CDR2 (germline): KGHSH, LQKENI. This CDR3 spans 16 amino acids. V was shortened by 2 bases and J by 2 bases, with 10 bases between the two germline ends. The CDR3 sequence: CASSPTTATGANVLTF. CDR3 sequence (DNA): TGTGCCAGCTCACCAACAACGGCAACTGGGGCCAACGTCCTGACTTTC.

The chain recombines TRBV2 with TRBJ2-5; 10 nucleotides align to TRBD2. The CDR3 length is 18 residues. Germline V gene sequence: CDR1 SNHLY, CDR2 FYNNEI. V gave up 7 bases and J gave up 1 base; unmatched junction bases: 15. This CDR3 is CASTFYGLAGAGQETQYF. The CDR3 region has the DNA TGTGCCAGCACCTTCTATGGCCTAGCGGGGGCGGGCCAAGAGACCCAGTACTTC.

CDR3 bases: TGTGCCAGCAGGGAGGGGACTAGCGGGGGACTTGGCACAGATACGCAGTATTTT. Protein sequence: CASREGTSGGLGTDTQYF. J is TRBJ2-3 and V is TRBV9, with 14 positions matching TRBD2. The CDR3 loop spans 18 amino acids. Germline V gives CDR1 SGDLS, CDR2 YYNGEE. Trimming at V came to 5 bases and at J to 1 base, leaving 9 bases not matched to a gene.